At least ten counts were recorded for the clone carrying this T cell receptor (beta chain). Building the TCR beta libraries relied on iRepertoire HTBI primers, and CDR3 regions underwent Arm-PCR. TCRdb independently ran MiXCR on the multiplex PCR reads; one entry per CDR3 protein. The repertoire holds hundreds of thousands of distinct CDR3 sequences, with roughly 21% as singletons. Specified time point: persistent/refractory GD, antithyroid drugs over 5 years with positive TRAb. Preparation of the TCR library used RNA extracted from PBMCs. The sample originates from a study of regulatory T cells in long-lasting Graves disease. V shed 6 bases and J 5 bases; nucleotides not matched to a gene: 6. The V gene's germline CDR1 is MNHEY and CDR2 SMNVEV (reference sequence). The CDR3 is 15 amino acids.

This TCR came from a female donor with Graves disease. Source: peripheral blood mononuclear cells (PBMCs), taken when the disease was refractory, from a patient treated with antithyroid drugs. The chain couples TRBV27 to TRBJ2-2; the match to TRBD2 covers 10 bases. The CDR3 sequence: CASSIAGGGTGELFF. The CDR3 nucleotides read TGTGCCAGCAGCATAGCGGGAGGCGGGACCGGGGAGCTGTTTTTT.